The clone carrying this TCR beta chain was seen ten or more times. Its target is unknown. The data stem from a study of T cells after yellow fever vaccination. The overall study: Low-cell-number fractions underwent preparation using SMART-Seq v4 Ultra Low Input.

TCR cDNA, made by 5'RACE template switching, carried an added universal primer site and UMIs. Using its own MiXCR run on the 5' RACE reads, TCRdb lists one record per CDR3 protein. Seen here are 50,000 or so distinct CDR3 sequences, 6% to 8% observed once, and the top ten hold 28%. Notes on the study in general: Among primary-vaccination clones, most reappeared after the booster, at 96% for CD4 and 85% to 90% for CD8. The appearance of a small share of clonotypes in both CD4 and CD8 compartments was observed.

Losses at the gene ends were 6 bases for V and 5 bases for J; bases not matched to a gene: 8. CDR1 and CDR2 from the germline V gene are SEHNR and FQNEAQ (reference sequence). This CDR3 spans 15 amino acids. Sequenced material: CD8+ T cells sorted from PBMCs, taken roughly 14 days after the first yellow fever vaccination. The chain recombines TRBV7-9 with TRBJ2-5, with 11 bases fitting TRBD2. The sequence came from a man younger than 35 who received the YFV17D yellow fever vaccine. The CDR3 nucleotides read TGTGCCAGCAGGCAGACTAGCGGGACAGACGAGACCCAGTACTTC. The encoded protein is CASRQTSGTDETQYF.